Reported below is one T cell receptor (beta chain). Original analysis: How many nucleated cells were present was estimated from reference gene primer amplification. The method was immunoSEQ multiplex PCR; TCRdb's version includes in-frame clones alone and lacks a portion of them. Clone size and the V and J calls come from that table; the DNA yielded D and trimming. The sample has roughly 200,000 clones; around 79% are singletons. The sample originates from a study of blood T cell repertoires in COVID-19. CDR1 is DFQATT, CDR2 SNEGSKA, per germline (reference sequence). The CDR3 totals 14 residues. Trimming took 3 bases from V and 5 from J, leaving 16 bases between them.

The receptor's source is a woman between 40 and 50 years old with COVID-19, enrolled during active disease. This rearrangement joins TRBV20-1 to TRBJ1-2, with D hard to call. Input material: peripheral blood. For the CDR3, the DNA is TGCAGTGCTAGTTATGGGCAGAACTCTTATGGCTACACCTTC. Translation gives CSASYGQNSYGYTF.